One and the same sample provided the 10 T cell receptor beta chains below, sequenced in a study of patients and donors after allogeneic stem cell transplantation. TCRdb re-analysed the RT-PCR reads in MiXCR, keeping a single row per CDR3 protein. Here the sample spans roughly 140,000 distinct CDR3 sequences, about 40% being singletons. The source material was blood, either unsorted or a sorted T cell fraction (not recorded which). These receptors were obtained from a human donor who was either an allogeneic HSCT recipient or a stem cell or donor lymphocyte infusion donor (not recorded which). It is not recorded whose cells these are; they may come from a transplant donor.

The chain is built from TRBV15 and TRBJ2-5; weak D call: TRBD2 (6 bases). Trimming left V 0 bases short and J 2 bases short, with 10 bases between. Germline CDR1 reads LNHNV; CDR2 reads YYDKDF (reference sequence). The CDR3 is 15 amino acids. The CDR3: CATSRDQAGQETQYF. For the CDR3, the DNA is TGTGCCACCAGCAGAGATCAGGCGGGGCAAGAGACCCAGTACTTC. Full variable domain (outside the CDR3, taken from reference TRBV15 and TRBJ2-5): DAMVIQNPRYQVTQFGKPVTLSCSQTLNHNVMYWYQQKSSQAPKLLFHYYDKDFNNEADTPDNFQSRRPNTSFCFLDIRSPGLGDTAMYLCATSRDQAGQETQYFGPGTRLLVL.

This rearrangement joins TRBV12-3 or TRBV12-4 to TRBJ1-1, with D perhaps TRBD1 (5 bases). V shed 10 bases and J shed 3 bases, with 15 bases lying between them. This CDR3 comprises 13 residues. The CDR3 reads CATKAGGDTEAFF. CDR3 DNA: TGTGCCACCAAGGCGGGGGGGGACACTGAAGCTTTCTTT.

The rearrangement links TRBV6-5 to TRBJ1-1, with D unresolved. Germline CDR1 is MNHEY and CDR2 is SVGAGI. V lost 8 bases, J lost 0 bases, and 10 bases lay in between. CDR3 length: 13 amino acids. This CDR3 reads CASRRNMNTEAFF. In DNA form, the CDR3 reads TGTGCCAGCCGTCGCAACATGAACACTGAAGCTTTCTTT.

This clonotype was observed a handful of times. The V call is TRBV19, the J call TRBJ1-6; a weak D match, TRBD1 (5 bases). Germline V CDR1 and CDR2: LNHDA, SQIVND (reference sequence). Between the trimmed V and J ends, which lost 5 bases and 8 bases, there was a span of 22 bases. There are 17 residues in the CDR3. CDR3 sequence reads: CASSVMGSDILHSPLHF. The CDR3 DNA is TGTGCCAGTAGTGTAATGGGGTCGGACATCCTCCATTCACCCCTCCACTTT.

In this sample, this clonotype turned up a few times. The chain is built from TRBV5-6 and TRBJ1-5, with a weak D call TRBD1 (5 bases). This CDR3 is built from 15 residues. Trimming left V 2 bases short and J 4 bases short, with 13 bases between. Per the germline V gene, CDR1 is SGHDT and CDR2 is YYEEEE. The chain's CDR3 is CASSFGVGPNQPQHF. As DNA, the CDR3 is TGTGCCAGCAGCTTTGGCGTGGGACCAAATCAGCCCCAGCATTTT.

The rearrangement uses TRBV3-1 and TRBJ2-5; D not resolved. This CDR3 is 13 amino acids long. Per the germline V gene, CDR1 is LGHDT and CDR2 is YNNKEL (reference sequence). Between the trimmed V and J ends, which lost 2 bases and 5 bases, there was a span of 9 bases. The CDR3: CASSQLPRETQYF. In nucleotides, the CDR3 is TGTGCCAGCAGCCAACTTCCCCGTGAGACCCAGTACTTC.

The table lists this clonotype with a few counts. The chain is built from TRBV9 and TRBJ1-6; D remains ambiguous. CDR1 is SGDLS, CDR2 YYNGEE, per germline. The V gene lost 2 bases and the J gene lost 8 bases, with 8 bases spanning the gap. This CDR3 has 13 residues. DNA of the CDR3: TGTGCCAGCAGCGTCGGGAGCTATTCACCCCTCCACTTT. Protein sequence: CASSVGSYSPLHF.

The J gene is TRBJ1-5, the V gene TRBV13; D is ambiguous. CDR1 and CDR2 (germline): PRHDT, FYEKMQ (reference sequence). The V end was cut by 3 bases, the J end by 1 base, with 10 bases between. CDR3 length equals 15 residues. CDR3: CASSFGGRSNQPQHF. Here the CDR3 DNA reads TGTGCCAGCAGCTTTGGAGGAAGAAGCAATCAGCCCCAGCATTTT.

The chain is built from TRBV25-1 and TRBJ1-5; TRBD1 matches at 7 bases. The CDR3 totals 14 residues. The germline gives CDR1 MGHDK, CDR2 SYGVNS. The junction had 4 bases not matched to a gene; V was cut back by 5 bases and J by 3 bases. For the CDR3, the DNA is TGTGCCAGCAGTCATGGACAGGTCAATCAGCCCCAGCATTTT. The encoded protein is CASSHGQVNQPQHF.

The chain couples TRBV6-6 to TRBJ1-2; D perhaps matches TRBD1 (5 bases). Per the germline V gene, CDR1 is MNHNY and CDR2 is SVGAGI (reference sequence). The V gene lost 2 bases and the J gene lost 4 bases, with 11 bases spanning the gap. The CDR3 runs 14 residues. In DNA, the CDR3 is TGTGCCAGCAGTTACGGAGGGGAAGGCTATGGCTACACCTTC. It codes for CASSYGGEGYGYTF.